This TCR beta chain is drawn from a study of radiation and T cells in renal cell carcinoma. General study points: Top tumor clonotypes rose in blood 2 weeks post-radiation, then contracted.

Time point meaning: blood 4 weeks post-SBRT, at nephrectomy. Stated treatment: 15 Gy SBRT to primary tumor, nephrectomy 4 weeks later. Nephrectomy followed 15 Gy stereotactic body radiation by 4 weeks. Blood was sampled at baseline, 2 weeks and 4 weeks after SBRT. CDR3 size: 13 residues. CDR1 is GTSNPN, CDR2 SVGIG, per germline (reference sequence). V lost 4 bases and J lost 5, with 14 bases in between. Assay: immunoSEQ multiplex PCR; the TCRdb copy retains only in-frame clones and omits some. The data show around 180,000 clones, approximately 90% seen once. This clone was picked up a small number of times. The antigen is unknown.

The starting material was blood, obtained from a patient whose treatment included radiotherapy and nephrectomy. This chain joins TRBV30 and TRBJ1-1; D is unclear. The receptor was derived from a woman aged 45-65 years with renal cell carcinoma. The CDR3 nucleotides are TGTGCCTGGACATGGGAGAGTGGGACTGAAGCTTTCTTT. It yields the protein CAWTWESGTEAFF.